This T cell receptor beta chain was captured by sequencing in a study of cytomegalovirus exposure and HLA in healthy donors. Study outcomes and limitations: In a later analysis, at a false discovery rate of 0.05, 15,000 to 20,000 TCR beta sequences were associated with HLA alleles. Prediction of most subjects' HLA-A and HLA-B alleles by TCR beta sequences was reportedly accurate.

Between the trimmed V and J ends, which lost 6 bases and 0 bases, there was a span of 8 bases. The germline CDR1 and CDR2 sequences are MGHRA and YSYEKL. The CDR3 is made up of 14 amino acids. Notes on this clone: Antigen: not known.

The PCR employed 60 Vbeta primers together with 13 Jbeta primers. Using immunoSEQ multiplex PCR, the repertoire was profiled, and TCRdb retains in-frame clones only, with some absent. This sample's table reports fewer than 150,000 clones. The sample consisted of PBMCs. The TCR was taken from a man aged 40-49 years in good health and CMV-seronegative. The chain joins TRBV4-1 to TRBJ2-2, with no clear D. CDR3 residues: CASRMVANTGELFF. CDR3 nucleotide sequence: TGCGCCAGCAGAATGGTAGCGAACACCGGGGAGCTGTTTTTT.